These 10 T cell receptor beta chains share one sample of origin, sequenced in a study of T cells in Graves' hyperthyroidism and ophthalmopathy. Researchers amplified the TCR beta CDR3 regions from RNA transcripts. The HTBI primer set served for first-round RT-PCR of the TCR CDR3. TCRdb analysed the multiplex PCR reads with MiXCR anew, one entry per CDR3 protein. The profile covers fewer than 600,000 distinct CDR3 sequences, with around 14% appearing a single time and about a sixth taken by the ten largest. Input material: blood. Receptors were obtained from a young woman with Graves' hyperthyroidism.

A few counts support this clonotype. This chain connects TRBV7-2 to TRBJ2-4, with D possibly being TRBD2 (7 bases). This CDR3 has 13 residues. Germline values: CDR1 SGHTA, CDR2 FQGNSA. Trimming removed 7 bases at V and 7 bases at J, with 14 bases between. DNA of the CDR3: TGTGCCAGCACCCTCGGGGGGCGGAACATTCAGTACTTC. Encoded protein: CASTLGGRNIQYF.

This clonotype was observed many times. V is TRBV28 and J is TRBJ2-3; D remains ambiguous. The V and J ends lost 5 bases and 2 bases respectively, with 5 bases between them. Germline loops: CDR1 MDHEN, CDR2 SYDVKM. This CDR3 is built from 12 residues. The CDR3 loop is CASSGLTDTQYF. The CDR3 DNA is TGTGCCAGCAGTGGCCTCACAGATACGCAGTATTTT.

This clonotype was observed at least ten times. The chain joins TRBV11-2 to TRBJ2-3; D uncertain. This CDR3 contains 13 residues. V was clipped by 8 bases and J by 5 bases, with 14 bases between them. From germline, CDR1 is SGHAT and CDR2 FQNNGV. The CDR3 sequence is CASSVAQGDTQYF. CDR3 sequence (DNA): TGTGCCAGCTCTGTGGCTCAAGGAGATACGCAGTATTTT.

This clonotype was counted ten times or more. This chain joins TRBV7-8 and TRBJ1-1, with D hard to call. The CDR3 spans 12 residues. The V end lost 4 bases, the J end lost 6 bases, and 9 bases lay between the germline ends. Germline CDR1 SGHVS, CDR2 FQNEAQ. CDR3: CASSWVSAEAFF. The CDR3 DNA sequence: TGTGCCAGCAGCTGGGTGAGCGCTGAAGCTTTCTTT.

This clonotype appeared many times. The CDR3 coding sequence is TGTGCCAGCAGCCGAGGCGGGGACTGGAACAATGAGCAGTTCTTC. Its translation is CASSRGGDWNNEQFF. The genes are TRBV7-8 and TRBJ2-1; D possibly corresponds to TRBD2 (6 bases). V was shortened by 5 bases and J by 5 bases, with 16 bases between the two germline ends. In germline, CDR1 is SGHVS, CDR2 FQNEAQ. The CDR3 is made up of 15 amino acids.

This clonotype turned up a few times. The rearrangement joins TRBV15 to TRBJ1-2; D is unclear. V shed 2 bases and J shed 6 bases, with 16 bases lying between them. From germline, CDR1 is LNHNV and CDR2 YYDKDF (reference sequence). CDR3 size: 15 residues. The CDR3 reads CATSRQRTGSHGYTF. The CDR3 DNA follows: TGTGCCACCAGCAGACAACGCACGGGCTCCCATGGCTACACCTTC.

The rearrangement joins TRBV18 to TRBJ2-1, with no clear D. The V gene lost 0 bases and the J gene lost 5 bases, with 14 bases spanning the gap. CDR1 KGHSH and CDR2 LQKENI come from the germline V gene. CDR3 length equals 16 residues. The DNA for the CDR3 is TGTGCCAGCTCACCACCGCCACAGCTAAATAACAATGAGCAGTTCTTC. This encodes CASSPPPQLNNNEQFF.

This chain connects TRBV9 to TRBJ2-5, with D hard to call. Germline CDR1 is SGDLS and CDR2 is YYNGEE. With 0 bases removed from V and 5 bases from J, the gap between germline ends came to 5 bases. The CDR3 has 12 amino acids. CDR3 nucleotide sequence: TGTGCCAGCAGCGTAGACCGGGAGACCCAGTACTTC. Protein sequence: CASSVDRETQYF.

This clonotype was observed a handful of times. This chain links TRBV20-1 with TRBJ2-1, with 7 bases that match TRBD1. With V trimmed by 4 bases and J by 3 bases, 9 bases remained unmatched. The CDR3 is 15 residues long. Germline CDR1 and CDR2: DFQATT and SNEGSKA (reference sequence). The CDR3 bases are TGCAGTGCTAAAAATGGGGGACAGCTCTACAATGAGCAGTTCTTC. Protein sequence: CSAKNGGQLYNEQFF.

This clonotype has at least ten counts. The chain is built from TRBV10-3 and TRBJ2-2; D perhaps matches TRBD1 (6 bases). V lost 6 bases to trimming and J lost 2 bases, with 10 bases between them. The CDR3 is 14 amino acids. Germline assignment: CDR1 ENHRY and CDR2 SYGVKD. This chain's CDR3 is CAISPGHNTGELFF. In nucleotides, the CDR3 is TGTGCCATCAGCCCGGGACACAACACCGGGGAGCTGTTTTTT.